Listed below are T cell receptor beta chains from one sample, sequenced in a study of OX40 agonist ivuxolimab in advanced cancers. The repertoire was sequenced with immunoSEQ multiplex PCR; TCRdb's copy has only in-frame clones and lacks some. This sample has about 42,000 clones, with approximately 90% found just once. The sample was CD4+ or CD8+ T cells sorted from blood, taken in a trial of the OX40 agonist ivuxolimab. These receptors all stem from an adult with an advanced solid tumor such as melanoma, head and neck, liver or kidney cancer. Each CDR3 is given with its conserved first and last residue. The D gene is left open where the match is weak. Size is omitted from some rows. Given values are once, few, many or a class for expanded clones.

j_call: TRBJ1-4
clone_size: NA
d_call: NA
v_call: TRBV28
cdr3_aa: CASTVGNEKLFF
cdr3_nt: TGTGCCAGCACCGTTGGGAATGAAAAACTGTTTTTT

j_call: TRBJ2-2
clone_size: NA
d_call: TRBD2
v_call: TRBV7-8
cdr3_aa: CASSFSGRLSGELFF
cdr3_nt: TGTGCCAGCAGTTTTAGCGGGAGGTTGAGCGGGGAGCTGTTTTTT

j_call: TRBJ1-3
clone_size: NA
d_call: NA
v_call: TRBV14
cdr3_aa: CASSLGRGNTIYF
cdr3_nt: TGTGCCAGCAGCCTCGGACGCGGTAACACCATATATTTT

j_call: TRBJ2-3
clone_size: NA
d_call: NA
v_call: TRBV30
cdr3_aa: CAWSVGGSTDTQYF
cdr3_nt: TGTGCCTGGAGTGTAGGTGGGAGCACAGATACGCAGTATTTT

j_call: TRBJ2-7
clone_size: NA
d_call: NA
v_call: TRBV9
cdr3_aa: CASSVAGSTSYEQYF
cdr3_nt: TGTGCCAGCAGCGTAGCTGGGTCCACTTCCTACGAGCAGTACTTC

j_call: TRBJ2-6
clone_size: NA
d_call: TRBD1
v_call: TRBV5-1
cdr3_aa: CASSFGTGREFSTNVLTF
cdr3_nt: TGCGCCAGCAGCTTCGGGACAGGGAGGGAATTTAGTACCAACGTCCTGACTTTC

j_call: TRBJ1-2
clone_size: NA
d_call: NA
v_call: TRBV7-9
cdr3_aa: CASSLIASLYGYTF
cdr3_nt: TGTGCCAGCAGCCTAATTGCCTCCCTCTATGGCTACACCTTC

j_call: TRBJ2-1
clone_size: NA
d_call: TRBD2
v_call: TRBV27
cdr3_aa: CASRPGLAGGNSYNEQFF
cdr3_nt: TGTGCCAGCAGGCCGGGACTAGCGGGAGGGAACTCCTACAATGAGCAGTTCTTC

j_call: TRBJ2-1
clone_size: NA
d_call: NA
v_call: TRBV10-3
cdr3_aa: CAISGGRESYNEQFF
cdr3_nt: TGTGCCATCAGTGGGGGGCGGGAGTCCTACAATGAGCAGTTCTTC

j_call: TRBJ1-1
clone_size: NA
d_call: NA
v_call: TRBV6-1
cdr3_aa: CAILEKGGTEAFF
cdr3_nt: TGTGCCATCTTGGAGAAAGGGGGAACTGAAGCTTTCTTT

j_call: TRBJ2-7
clone_size: NA
d_call: NA
v_call: TRBV2
cdr3_aa: CASSRDNSYEQYF
cdr3_nt: TGTGCCAGCAGTAGGGACAACTCCTACGAGCAGTACTTC

j_call: TRBJ1-2
clone_size: NA
d_call: NA
v_call: TRBV27
cdr3_aa: CASSLSSVQGYGYTF
cdr3_nt: TGTGCCAGCAGTTTATCTTCGGTCCAGGGCTATGGCTACACCTTC

j_call: TRBJ1-6
clone_size: NA
d_call: NA
v_call: TRBV7-9
cdr3_aa: CASSFTSGRSDYNSPLHF
cdr3_nt: TGTGCCAGCAGCTTTACCTCGGGCAGGAGCGACTATAATTCACCCCTCCACTTT

j_call: TRBJ2-5
clone_size: NA
d_call: NA
v_call: TRBV12-5
cdr3_aa: CASGHGTQETQYF
cdr3_nt: TGTGCTAGTGGTCACGGGACCCAAGAGACCCAGTACTTC

j_call: TRBJ1-3
clone_size: NA
d_call: NA
v_call: TRBV7-3
cdr3_aa: CASSLIPGAGSTIYF
cdr3_nt: TGTGCCAGCAGCTTAATCCCAGGGGCAGGATCCACCATATATTTT

j_call: TRBJ2-1
clone_size: NA
d_call: TRBD2
v_call: TRBV6-5
cdr3_aa: CASSWLAGGNNEQFF
cdr3_nt: TGTGCCAGCAGTTGGCTAGCGGGAGGGAACAATGAGCAGTTCTTC

j_call: TRBJ2-7
clone_size: NA
d_call: NA
v_call: TRBV5-1
cdr3_aa: CASSGGASGASYEQYF
cdr3_nt: TGCGCCAGCAGCGGGGGGGCCAGCGGGGCCTCCTACGAGCAGTACTTC

j_call: TRBJ2-3
clone_size: NA
d_call: TRBD1
v_call: TRBV9
cdr3_aa: CASSPRTGDDTQYF
cdr3_nt: TGTGCCAGCAGCCCACGGACAGGGGACGATACGCAGTATTTT

j_call: TRBJ2-1
clone_size: NA
d_call: NA
v_call: TRBV7-9
cdr3_aa: CASRRRGPDTEQFF
cdr3_nt: TGTGCCAGCAGGCGGAGGGGGCCCGACACTGAGCAGTTCTTC

j_call: TRBJ2-3
clone_size: NA
d_call: NA
v_call: TRBV5-6
cdr3_aa: CASSIIPGHTRVDTQYF
cdr3_nt: TGTGCCAGCAGCATAATACCGGGACATACGAGGGTAGATACGCAGTATTTT

j_call: TRBJ1-1
clone_size: NA
d_call: NA
v_call: TRBV7-9
cdr3_aa: CASSRQIQGTEAFF
cdr3_nt: TGTGCCAGCAGCCGGCAAATACAGGGTACTGAAGCTTTCTTT

j_call: TRBJ2-2
clone_size: NA
d_call: TRBD2
v_call: TRBV30
cdr3_aa: CAWRREFGELFF
cdr3_nt: TGTGCCTGGAGGCGGGAGTTCGGGGAGCTGTTTTTT

j_call: TRBJ2-2
clone_size: NA
d_call: TRBD1
v_call: TRBV27
cdr3_aa: CATARDRGHTGELFF
cdr3_nt: TGTGCCACTGCAAGGGACAGGGGGCACACCGGGGAGCTGTTTTTT

j_call: TRBJ1-5
clone_size: few
d_call: NA
v_call: TRBV28
cdr3_aa: CASSKQVYSNQPQHF
cdr3_nt: TGTGCCAGCAGTAAACAGGTGTATAGCAATCAGCCCCAGCATTTT

j_call: TRBJ2-1
clone_size: NA
d_call: TRBD2
v_call: TRBV5-1
cdr3_aa: CASSLALAGTLYNEQFF
cdr3_nt: TGCGCCAGCAGCTTGGCACTAGCGGGGACCCTCTACAATGAGCAGTTCTTC

j_call: TRBJ2-1
clone_size: NA
d_call: TRBD2
v_call: TRBV19
cdr3_aa: CASRTSGTNEQFF
cdr3_nt: TGTGCCAGTAGGACTAGCGGAACCAATGAGCAGTTCTTC

j_call: TRBJ2-1
clone_size: NA
d_call: TRBD2
v_call: TRBV9
cdr3_aa: CASSTGLAGYNEQFF
cdr3_nt: TGTGCCAGCAGCACGGGACTAGCGGGGTACAATGAGCAGTTCTTC

j_call: TRBJ1-1
clone_size: NA
d_call: NA
v_call: TRBV10-1
cdr3_aa: CASSEDSRTEAFF
cdr3_nt: TGCGCCAGCAGTGAGGACAGTCGGACTGAAGCTTTCTTT

j_call: TRBJ2-3
clone_size: NA
d_call: TRBD1
v_call: TRBV6-1
cdr3_aa: CASSITGGHTDTQYF
cdr3_nt: TGTGCCAGCAGCATTACAGGGGGCCACACAGATACGCAGTATTTT

j_call: TRBJ2-3
clone_size: NA
d_call: NA
v_call: TRBV2
cdr3_aa: CASKVSLADTQYF
cdr3_nt: TGTGCCTCGAAAGTATCCCTAGCGGATACGCAGTATTTT

j_call: TRBJ2-3
clone_size: NA
d_call: TRBD2
v_call: TRBV4-1
cdr3_aa: CASSQEGQVSGRTDTQYF
cdr3_nt: TGCGCCAGCAGCCAAGAGGGGCAAGTTAGCGGGAGAACAGATACGCAGTATTTT

j_call: TRBJ1-4
clone_size: NA
d_call: TRBD1
v_call: TRBV2
cdr3_aa: CASRGQGGEKLFF
cdr3_nt: TGTGCCAGCAGGGGACAGGGGGGTGAAAAACTGTTTTTT

j_call: TRBJ2-2
clone_size: NA
d_call: NA
v_call: TRBV10-1
cdr3_aa: CASSRDGDTGELFF
cdr3_nt: TGCGCCAGCAGTCGGGACGGCGACACCGGGGAGCTGTTTTTT

j_call: TRBJ2-5
clone_size: NA
d_call: NA
v_call: TRBV19
cdr3_aa: CASSIGRGRETQYF
cdr3_nt: TGTGCCAGTAGTATCGGGCGAGGCCGGGAGACCCAGTACTTC

j_call: TRBJ2-3
clone_size: NA
d_call: NA
v_call: TRBV5-1
cdr3_aa: CASRFDGTRADTQYF
cdr3_nt: TGCGCCAGCAGATTTGACGGGACCAGGGCCGATACGCAGTATTTT

j_call: TRBJ2-2
clone_size: NA
d_call: NA
v_call: TRBV5-1
cdr3_aa: CASRVESGHTGELFF
cdr3_nt: TGCGCCAGCAGGGTTGAGTCAGGGCACACCGGGGAGCTGTTTTTT

j_call: TRBJ1-1
clone_size: once
d_call: NA
v_call: TRBV7-8
cdr3_aa: CASSFSGQSMNTEAFF
cdr3_nt: TGTGCCAGCAGCTTCTCAGGCCAATCTATGAACACTGAAGCTTTCTTT

j_call: TRBJ2-5
clone_size: NA
d_call: NA
v_call: TRBV5-1
cdr3_aa: CASSTSLRFQETQYF
cdr3_nt: TGCGCCAGCAGTACATCCCTCAGGTTCCAAGAGACCCAGTACTTC

j_call: TRBJ2-7
clone_size: NA
d_call: TRBD2
v_call: TRBV29-1
cdr3_aa: CSVDWGGEQYF
cdr3_nt: TGCAGCGTTGACTGGGGAGGGGAGCAGTACTTC

j_call: TRBJ2-1
clone_size: NA
d_call: TRBD2
v_call: TRBV12-5
cdr3_aa: CASGLVLRGGSTYNEQFF
cdr3_nt: TGTGCTAGTGGTTTGGTACTGAGGGGCGGGAGCACCTACAATGAGCAGTTCTTC

j_call: TRBJ2-2
clone_size: NA
d_call: TRBD2
v_call: TRBV28
cdr3_aa: CASSSGTRRSGELFF
cdr3_nt: TGTGCCAGCAGCTCCGGGACTAGAAGATCCGGGGAGCTGTTTTTT

j_call: TRBJ2-3
clone_size: NA
d_call: TRBD2
v_call: TRBV11-2
cdr3_aa: CASSVELARTDTQYF
cdr3_nt: TGTGCCAGCAGCGTAGAACTAGCGCGCACAGATACGCAGTATTTT